The rows below give T cell receptor beta chains drawn from one sample of a study of T cells in Graves' hyperthyroidism and ophthalmopathy. One entry per CDR3 protein, called by TCRdb with MiXCR from the multiplex PCR reads. The repertoire holds hundreds of thousands of distinct CDR3 sequences, with about a sixth as singletons. The sequencing sample was made of blood. The source is a woman under 30 with Graves' hyperthyroidism. Each CDR3 is given with its conserved first and last residue. Fields, in order: clone size, D gene, V gene, J gene, CDR3 protein, CDR3 DNA. The D gene is left open where the match is weak. Not all rows give a size; the values are once, few, many and, for expanded clones, a class.

clone size: -
D gene: TRBD2
V gene: TRBV5-8
J gene: TRBJ2-3
CDR3 protein: CASSLPGLLKGPDTQYF
CDR3 DNA: TGTGCCAGCAGCTTGCCGGGACTACTAAAAGGCCCAGATACGCAGTATTTT

clone size: few
D gene: -
V gene: TRBV18
J gene: TRBJ2-1
CDR3 protein: CASSRDSEGYNEQFF
CDR3 DNA: TGTGCCAGCTCGCGGGACTCCGAGGGATACAATGAGCAGTTCTTC

clone size: many
D gene: -
V gene: TRBV2
J gene: TRBJ1-1
CDR3 protein: CASGGDALNTEAFF
CDR3 DNA: TGTGCCAGCGGGGGGGACGCTTTGAACACTGAAGCTTTCTTT

clone size: -
D gene: -
V gene: TRBV29-1
J gene: TRBJ1-3
CDR3 protein: CSASPGRTSSGNTIYF
CDR3 DNA: TGCAGCGCGAGCCCCGGACGTACTTCCTCTGGAAACACCATATATTTT

clone size: many
D gene: TRBD1
V gene: TRBV5-6
J gene: TRBJ2-3
CDR3 protein: CASTLFGTGNTDTQYF
CDR3 DNA: TGTGCCAGCACCCTCTTCGGGACAGGTAACACAGATACGCAGTATTTT

clone size: many
D gene: TRBD2
V gene: TRBV7-2
J gene: TRBJ2-5
CDR3 protein: CASSLAAGDETQYF
CDR3 DNA: TGTGCCAGCAGCTTAGCAGCGGGGGACGAGACCCAGTACTTC

clone size: -
D gene: TRBD2
V gene: TRBV7-9
J gene: TRBJ2-7
CDR3 protein: CASSPSGLAYEQYF
CDR3 DNA: TGTGCCAGCAGCCCCTCGGGACTAGCCTACGAGCAGTACTTC

clone size: few
D gene: TRBD1
V gene: TRBV6-1
J gene: TRBJ2-3
CDR3 protein: CASSKNQGATDTQYF
CDR3 DNA: TGTGCCAGCAGCAAGAACCAGGGGGCCACAGATACGCAGTATTTT

clone size: -
D gene: -
V gene: TRBV28
J gene: TRBJ1-2
CDR3 protein: CASTIRTNYGYTF
CDR3 DNA: TGTGCCAGCACTATACGGACCAACTATGGCTACACCTTC

clone size: few
D gene: -
V gene: TRBV10-3
J gene: TRBJ1-2
CDR3 protein: CAISAEGNYGYTF
CDR3 DNA: TGTGCCATCAGTGCAGAGGGTAACTATGGCTACACCTTC

clone size: -
D gene: -
V gene: TRBV7-9
J gene: TRBJ2-2
CDR3 protein: CASSLIIATPGELFF
CDR3 DNA: TGTGCCAGCAGCCTAATAATAGCGACACCGGGGGAGCTGTTTTTT

clone size: -
D gene: -
V gene: TRBV19
J gene: TRBJ2-7
CDR3 protein: CASSKGTTFEQYF
CDR3 DNA: TGTGCCAGTAGTAAGGGGACGACCTTCGAGCAGTACTTC

clone size: many
D gene: TRBD2
V gene: TRBV28
J gene: TRBJ2-7
CDR3 protein: CASSLSGAGVGEQYF
CDR3 DNA: TGTGCCAGCAGTCTGTCCGGGGCGGGAGTGGGGGAGCAGTACTTC

clone size: -
D gene: -
V gene: TRBV4-1
J gene: TRBJ2-2
CDR3 protein: CASSHRTVNSGELFF
CDR3 DNA: TGCGCCAGCAGCCATAGGACAGTAAACTCCGGGGAGCTGTTTTTT

clone size: many
D gene: TRBD2
V gene: TRBV15
J gene: TRBJ2-1
CDR3 protein: CATSRDAGGGHNEQFF
CDR3 DNA: TGTGCCACCAGCAGAGACGCGGGAGGGGGCCACAATGAGCAGTTCTTC

clone size: few
D gene: TRBD1
V gene: TRBV6-1
J gene: TRBJ1-1
CDR3 protein: CASSLQGVKMNTEAFF
CDR3 DNA: TGTGCCAGCAGTTTACAGGGGGTAAAAATGAACACTGAAGCTTTCTTT

clone size: -
D gene: -
V gene: TRBV4-3
J gene: TRBJ1-1
CDR3 protein: CASSQDYLGSEAFF
CDR3 DNA: TGCGCCAGCAGCCAAGATTACCTGGGGTCTGAAGCTTTCTTT

clone size: -
D gene: -
V gene: TRBV7-9
J gene: TRBJ2-3
CDR3 protein: CASSDLGGTFTDTQYF
CDR3 DNA: TGTGCCAGCAGCGACTTGGGCGGAACGTTCACAGATACGCAGTATTTT

clone size: -
D gene: -
V gene: TRBV2
J gene: TRBJ2-3
CDR3 protein: CATQSTDTPYF
CDR3 DNA: TGTGCCACCCAGAGCACAGATACGCCGTATTTT

clone size: many
D gene: TRBD1
V gene: TRBV18
J gene: TRBJ2-7
CDR3 protein: CARTGTDLYEQYF
CDR3 DNA: TGTGCCAGGACTGGGACAGATCTTTACGAGCAGTACTTC

clone size: many
D gene: -
V gene: TRBV28
J gene: TRBJ1-1
CDR3 protein: CASTEGAEAFF
CDR3 DNA: TGTGCCAGCACCGAGGGGGCTGAAGCTTTCTTT

clone size: -
D gene: -
V gene: TRBV20-1
J gene: TRBJ2-7
CDR3 protein: CSARDGGQTYEQYF
CDR3 DNA: TGCAGTGCTAGAGACGGCGGACAAACCTACGAGCAGTACTTC

clone size: -
D gene: TRBD1
V gene: TRBV9
J gene: TRBJ2-5
CDR3 protein: CASSLGQPGETQYF
CDR3 DNA: TGTGCCAGCAGCTTGGGACAGCCTGGGGAGACCCAGTACTTC

clone size: many
D gene: -
V gene: TRBV20-1
J gene: TRBJ1-1
CDR3 protein: CSASQNTEAFF
CDR3 DNA: TGCAGTGCTAGTCAGAACACTGAAGCTTTCTTT

clone size: many
D gene: -
V gene: TRBV6-1
J gene: TRBJ1-1
CDR3 protein: CASTLTGVGWNTEAFF
CDR3 DNA: TGTGCCAGCACCCTAACGGGGGTGGGGTGGAACACTGAAGCTTTCTTT

clone size: many
D gene: -
V gene: TRBV12-3/TRBV12-4
J gene: TRBJ1-2
CDR3 protein: CASSLAEGGYTF
CDR3 DNA: TGTGCCAGCAGTTTAGCAGAAGGTGGCTACACCTTC

clone size: many
D gene: TRBD1
V gene: TRBV11-2
J gene: TRBJ1-1
CDR3 protein: CASSLTGGLGGDEAFF
CDR3 DNA: TGTGCCAGCAGCCTGACAGGGGGCTTAGGGGGAGATGAAGCTTTCTTT

clone size: -
D gene: TRBD1
V gene: TRBV11-2
J gene: TRBJ2-3
CDR3 protein: CASSLEAGGWTDTQYF
CDR3 DNA: TGTGCCAGCAGCTTAGAAGCAGGGGGCTGGACAGATACGCAGTATTTT

clone size: -
D gene: TRBD1
V gene: TRBV11-2
J gene: TRBJ1-3
CDR3 protein: CASSLRTGAPSLSGNTIYF
CDR3 DNA: TGTGCCAGCAGCTTAAGGACAGGTGCACCATCCCTCTCTGGAAACACCATATATTTT

clone size: once
D gene: TRBD1
V gene: TRBV4-1
J gene: TRBJ2-7
CDR3 protein: CASSQQQGRSYEQYF
CDR3 DNA: TGCGCCAGCAGCCAACAACAGGGGCGCTCCTACGAGCAGTACTTC

clone size: -
D gene: TRBD1
V gene: TRBV20-1
J gene: TRBJ1-6
CDR3 protein: CSAYPGQGVFSPLHF
CDR3 DNA: TGCAGTGCTTATCCGGGACAGGGGGTTTTTTCACCCCTCCACTTT

clone size: many
D gene: -
V gene: TRBV7-2
J gene: TRBJ2-1
CDR3 protein: CASSLGTEYNEQFF
CDR3 DNA: TGTGCCAGCAGCTTAGGGACAGAATACAATGAGCAGTTCTTC

clone size: many
D gene: -
V gene: TRBV7-2
J gene: TRBJ2-7
CDR3 protein: CASSLISVGTYEQYF
CDR3 DNA: TGTGCCAGCAGCTTAATTTCCGTCGGAACCTACGAGCAGTACTTC

clone size: few
D gene: TRBD2
V gene: TRBV11-2
J gene: TRBJ2-6
CDR3 protein: CASSRGTTGANVLTF
CDR3 DNA: TGTGCCAGCAGCCGTGGGACTACTGGGGCCAACGTCCTGACTTTC

clone size: few
D gene: -
V gene: TRBV4-2
J gene: TRBJ1-2
CDR3 protein: CASSQEGGLLNGYTF
CDR3 DNA: TGTGCCAGCAGCCAAGAAGGGGGACTTCTGAATGGCTACACCTTC

clone size: few
D gene: -
V gene: TRBV9
J gene: TRBJ1-2
CDR3 protein: CASSKWTEEEVYGYTF
CDR3 DNA: TGTGCCAGCAGCAAATGGACAGAGGAAGAGGTCTATGGCTACACCTTC

clone size: -
D gene: -
V gene: TRBV13
J gene: TRBJ2-2
CDR3 protein: CASSPDIGRTGELFF
CDR3 DNA: TGTGCCAGCAGCCCCGACATCGGCCGGACCGGGGAGCTGTTTTTT

clone size: few
D gene: -
V gene: TRBV3-1
J gene: TRBJ1-2
CDR3 protein: CASSPQVGGYTF
CDR3 DNA: TGTGCCAGCAGCCCGCAGGTAGGCGGCTACACCTTC

clone size: -
D gene: -
V gene: TRBV4-3
J gene: TRBJ1-1
CDR3 protein: CASSQDLTPGNEAFF
CDR3 DNA: TGCGCCAGCAGCCAAGACCTGACTCCCGGGAATGAAGCTTTCTTT

clone size: many
D gene: -
V gene: TRBV20-1
J gene: TRBJ2-3
CDR3 protein: CSAEEGLVDTQYF
CDR3 DNA: TGCAGTGCTGAGGAGGGGTTGGTAGATACGCAGTATTTT

clone size: few
D gene: TRBD2
V gene: TRBV19
J gene: TRBJ2-1
CDR3 protein: CASSLQVRARDYYSVEQFF
CDR3 DNA: TGTGCCAGTAGTCTTCAGGTCCGGGCGCGGGACTACTATTCTGTTGAGCAGTTCTTC

clone size: many
D gene: -
V gene: TRBV9
J gene: TRBJ2-5
CDR3 protein: CASSAREGETQYF
CDR3 DNA: TGTGCCAGCAGCGCCCGCGAGGGAGAGACCCAGTACTTC

clone size: few
D gene: -
V gene: TRBV7-2
J gene: TRBJ2-7
CDR3 protein: CASSFLTGQRGYEQYF
CDR3 DNA: TGTGCCAGCAGCTTTTTGACAGGACAAAGGGGCTACGAGCAGTACTTC

clone size: -
D gene: TRBD1
V gene: TRBV6-4
J gene: TRBJ2-1
CDR3 protein: CASSMTGEDHEQFF
CDR3 DNA: TGTGCCAGCAGTATGACAGGGGAGGACCATGAGCAGTTCTTC

clone size: -
D gene: TRBD2
V gene: TRBV5-1
J gene: TRBJ2-3
CDR3 protein: CASSPSGSTDTQYF
CDR3 DNA: TGCGCCAGCAGCCCTAGCGGGAGTACAGATACGCAGTATTTT

clone size: -
D gene: TRBD2
V gene: TRBV7-2
J gene: TRBJ2-3
CDR3 protein: CASSLSGLAGGGTDTQYF
CDR3 DNA: TGTGCCAGCAGCTTAAGTGGTCTAGCGGGGGGCGGCACAGATACGCAGTATTTT

clone size: -
D gene: TRBD1
V gene: TRBV5-1
J gene: TRBJ2-7
CDR3 protein: CASSSGTGPDEQYF
CDR3 DNA: TGCGCCAGCAGCTCCGGGACAGGGCCCGACGAGCAGTACTTC

clone size: many
D gene: -
V gene: TRBV7-8
J gene: TRBJ1-5
CDR3 protein: CASSLALNNQPQHF
CDR3 DNA: TGTGCCAGCAGTTTGGCCCTAAACAATCAGCCCCAGCATTTT

clone size: many
D gene: TRBD2
V gene: TRBV20-1
J gene: TRBJ2-7
CDR3 protein: CSARPPGLAGGREQYF
CDR3 DNA: TGCAGTGCTAGACCCCCGGGACTAGCGGGAGGTCGGGAGCAGTACTTC

clone size: many
D gene: -
V gene: TRBV27
J gene: TRBJ1-1
CDR3 protein: CASSFGLNTEAFF
CDR3 DNA: TGTGCCAGCAGTTTTGGGCTGAACACTGAAGCTTTCTTT

clone size: -
D gene: TRBD2
V gene: TRBV5-4
J gene: TRBJ2-3
CDR3 protein: CASRMTSGRGGTDTQYF
CDR3 DNA: TGTGCCAGCAGAATGACTAGCGGGAGGGGCGGCACAGATACGCAGTATTTT

clone size: -
D gene: TRBD1
V gene: TRBV24-1
J gene: TRBJ2-2
CDR3 protein: CATGDPDRVENTGELFF
CDR3 DNA: TGTGCCACCGGTGATCCGGACAGGGTTGAGAACACCGGGGAGCTGTTTTTT

clone size: many
D gene: -
V gene: TRBV6-1
J gene: TRBJ1-5
CDR3 protein: CASTVGQTNSNQPQHF
CDR3 DNA: TGTGCCAGCACCGTCGGCCAGACAAATAGCAATCAGCCCCAGCATTTT

clone size: many
D gene: TRBD1
V gene: TRBV18
J gene: TRBJ1-2
CDR3 protein: CASSPRLSGQADGYTF
CDR3 DNA: TGTGCCAGCTCACCTAGGTTATCAGGACAGGCCGACGGCTACACCTTC

clone size: -
D gene: -
V gene: TRBV20-1
J gene: TRBJ2-7
CDR3 protein: CSAPRGYEQYF
CDR3 DNA: TGCAGTGCTCCTCGGGGGTACGAGCAGTACTTC